This entry lists 18 T cell receptor beta chains sequenced from one sample in a study of T cells in Graves' hyperthyroidism and ophthalmopathy (dated by TCRdb to about 2019). Library preparation employed multiplex PCR. Sequencing took place on an Illumina HiSeq 2000. Amplification of TCR beta CDR3 regions was carried out from RNA transcripts. A first-round RT-PCR of the TCR CDR3 used the HTBI primer set with the Qiagen OneStep RT-PCR kit. TCRdb reprocessed the public reads (quality trimming at Q25 with fastp, clone calling with MiXCR) and kept in-frame beta chains. CDR3 protein sequences are deduplicated, and each keeps its most common genes and DNA. This sample is represented by almost 350,000 distinct CDR3 sequences; approximately 18% of them were singletons. The ten largest clones represent less than 20% of the sample. The sequenced sample consisted of blood. These receptors were collected from a middle-aged woman with Graves' ophthalmopathy.

This clonotype has a count of ten or more. This chain uses TRBV12-3 or TRBV12-4 with TRBJ1-1; the D gene is possibly TRBD1 (6 bases). This CDR3 is built from 15 residues. The V end lost 8 bases, the J end lost 1 base, and 17 bases lay between the germline ends. The CDR3 sequence is CASAPGTSQNTEAFF. The CDR3 coding sequence is TGTGCCAGCGCGCCCGGGACATCCCAGAACACTGAAGCTTTCTTT.

This clonotype was observed at least ten times. The genes are TRBV6-1 and TRBJ2-4, with 12 bases that match TRBD2. The germline V gene encodes CDR1 MNHNS and CDR2 SASEGT. The CDR3 sequence is 16 residues long. Trimming cost V 5 bases and J 5 bases; bases outside gene matches: 7. The CDR3 sequence is CASSKWTSGAENIQYF. The CDR3 DNA is TGTGCCAGCAGTAAATGGACTAGCGGGGCGGAAAACATTCAGTACTTC.

This chain uses TRBV5-1 with TRBJ1-1; no firm D call. Germline V gives CDR1 SGHRS, CDR2 YFSETQ. The V end lost 0 bases, the J end lost 6 bases, and 9 bases lay between the germline ends. CDR3 size: 13 residues. CDR3 sequence reads: CASSLDGVAEAFF. The DNA for the CDR3 is TGCGCCAGCAGCTTGGACGGGGTCGCTGAAGCTTTCTTT.

This clonotype was recorded at least ten times. This chain joins TRBV28 and TRBJ1-5; D gene unclear. CDR1 and CDR2 from the germline V gene are MDHEN and SYDVKM. The CDR3 has 13 amino acids. V was cut by 6 bases and J by 0 bases, with 6 bases left in between. The CDR3 spells CASSRYSNQPQHF. The DNA for the CDR3 is TGTGCCAGCAGCCGTTATAGCAATCAGCCCCAGCATTTT.

Many counts were recorded for this clonotype. CDR3 residues: CASSDLLGNTGELFF. The CDR3 DNA reads as TGTGCCAGCAGTGATTTGTTGGGGAACACCGGGGAGCTGTTTTTT. V gene TRBV2 combines with J gene TRBJ2-2, with D unresolved. Trimming stripped 3 bases from V and 1 base from J, with 9 bases between. The CDR3 loop spans 15 amino acids. Germline V lookup: CDR1 SNHLY, CDR2 FYNNEI.

This clonotype was seen many times. The chain links TRBV12-3 or TRBV12-4 to TRBJ1-1; no reliable D call. The CDR3 has 15 residues. Trimming removed 4 bases at V and 1 base at J, with 13 bases between. CDR3 DNA sequence: TGTGCCAGCAGTTCAAGGCCCCGAGGGAACACTGAAGCTTTCTTT. This codes for CASSSRPRGNTEAFF.

This clonotype was recorded a few times. This chain links TRBV19 with TRBJ1-1, with unresolved D. The CDR3 contains 13 residues. V shed 6 bases and J shed 1 base, with 9 bases lying between them. The germline V gene has CDR1 LNHDA and CDR2 SQIVND (reference sequence). The chain's CDR3 is CASRRTQNTEAFF. CDR3 DNA sequence: TGTGCCAGTAGAAGAACCCAGAACACTGAAGCTTTCTTT.

This clonotype was found many times. This rearrangement joins TRBV6-1 to TRBJ1-6; 9 nucleotides agree with TRBD1. With V trimmed by 3 bases and J by 7 bases, 4 bases remained unmatched. Germline V CDR1 and CDR2: MNHNS, SASEGT. The CDR3 is 15 residues long. The CDR3 DNA reads as TGTGCCAGCAGTGAGTCCGGGACAGGGAATTCACCCCTCCACTTT. Translated, it gives CASSESGTGNSPLHF.

This chain links TRBV6-1 with TRBJ1-1; perhaps TRBD1 as D (6 bases). The CDR3 contains 14 residues. Deletions cut 6 bases from V and 0 bases from J, with 11 bases between. Germline CDR1 reads MNHNS; CDR2 reads SASEGT. The CDR3 DNA sequence: TGTGCCAGCAGGGGGACACCCGTGAACACTGAAGCTTTCTTT. Translated, it gives CASRGTPVNTEAFF.

This clonotype showed up many times. The rearrangement joins TRBV6-2 or TRBV6-3 to TRBJ1-3; 7 bases match TRBD1. The CDR3 runs 19 residues. CDR1 and CDR2 from the germline V gene are MNHEY and SVGEGT. Trimming took 7 bases from V and 4 from J; bases not matched to a gene: 22. CDR3 in amino acids: CASTPPATGATSGGNTIYF. CDR3 in DNA: TGTGCCAGCACTCCGCCGGCTACAGGGGCCACCTCGGGAGGAAACACCATATATTTT.

This clonotype appeared many times. The J gene is TRBJ1-2, the V gene TRBV20-1; 7 nucleotides match TRBD1. Germline V gene data show CDR1 as DFQATT and CDR2 as SNEGSKA (reference sequence). J gave up 0 bases and V 6 bases, and 7 bases lay outside the gene matches. The CDR3 totals 14 residues. The CDR3, as DNA: TGCAGTGCGATGACAGGGACTACTAACTATGGCTACACCTTC. Protein sequence: CSAMTGTTNYGYTF.

This clonotype was counted only a few times. J is TRBJ1-1 and V is TRBV7-9; D is uncertain. V was clipped by 2 bases and J by 2 bases, with 12 bases between them. Germline CDR1 SEHNR, CDR2 FQNEAQ (reference sequence). The CDR3 totals 15 residues. Here the CDR3 reads CASSLTTPINTEAFF. The DNA of the CDR3 is TGTGCCAGCAGCTTAACGACACCCATCAACACTGAAGCTTTCTTT.

This clonotype was recorded many times. This chain connects TRBV20-1 to TRBJ2-7; D call uncertain. The V gene's germline CDR1 is DFQATT and CDR2 SNEGSKA (reference sequence). This CDR3 spans 12 amino acids. V was pared by 3 bases and J by 3 bases, with 9 bases between. In DNA form, the CDR3 reads TGCAGTGCTAGCAATCCCATCTACGAGCAGTACTTC. Encoded protein: CSASNPIYEQYF.

This clonotype was recorded at least ten times. The J gene is TRBJ2-7, the V gene TRBV30, with D unclear. The CDR3 is made up of 11 amino acids. Per germline, CDR1 GTSNPN and CDR2 SVGIG (reference sequence). The ends were cut back, 3 bases at V and 3 bases at J, with 6 bases in the middle. The chain's CDR3 is CAWSGFYEQYF. The CDR3 coding sequence is TGTGCCTGGAGCGGTTTCTACGAGCAGTACTTC.

This clonotype was seen at least ten times. This sequence joins TRBV11-2 and TRBJ1-1; D uncertain. The germline V and J ends were trimmed by 3 bases and 1 base, with 6 bases remaining between them. The length of the CDR3 is 13 residues. Germline V gene lookup returns CDR1 SGHAT and CDR2 FQNNGV. The CDR3 nucleotides read TGTGCCAGCAGCTTTAAGGGGAACACTGAAGCTTTCTTT. Its translation: CASSFKGNTEAFF.

This clonotype was counted a few times. This sequence joins TRBV6-1 and TRBJ1-2, with a weak D call TRBD1 (5 bases). Trimming took off 5 bases at V and 3 bases at J, with 13 bases between the two ends. Germline V gene lookup returns CDR1 MNHNS and CDR2 SASEGT. This CDR3 contains 14 residues. The CDR3 here is CASSRTRDHYGYTF. As DNA, the CDR3 is TGTGCCAGCAGTAGAACCCGGGACCACTATGGCTACACCTTC.

This clonotype was observed at least ten times. The chain uses TRBV7-2 and TRBJ2-2; the match to TRBD1 covers 7 bases. CDR3 size: 15 residues. J lost 1 base, V lost 11 bases, and 10 bases had no gene match. CDR1 and CDR2 from the germline V gene are SGHTA and FQGNSA. The CDR3 spells CAGGTTGLNTGELFF. The CDR3 DNA is TGTGCCGGAGGAACGACAGGGCTGAACACCGGGGAGCTGTTTTTT.

This clonotype was seen ten or more times. The chain couples TRBV9 to TRBJ2-7; 7 bases line up with TRBD1. The CDR3 spans 14 residues. V lost 2 bases, J lost 3 bases, and 5 bases stayed unmatched. CDR1 SGDLS and CDR2 YYNGEE come from the germline V gene. The CDR3 loop reads CASSVGQENYEQYF. In DNA form, the CDR3 reads TGTGCCAGCAGCGTTGGACAGGAAAACTACGAGCAGTACTTC. Together with reference TRBV9 and TRBJ2-7, the CDR3 gives the full variable domain: DSGVTQTPKHLITATGQRVTLRCSPRSGDLSVYWYQQSLDQGLQFLIQYYNGEERAKGNILERFSAQQFPDLHSELNLSSLELGDSALYFCASSVGQENYEQYFGPGTRLTVT.